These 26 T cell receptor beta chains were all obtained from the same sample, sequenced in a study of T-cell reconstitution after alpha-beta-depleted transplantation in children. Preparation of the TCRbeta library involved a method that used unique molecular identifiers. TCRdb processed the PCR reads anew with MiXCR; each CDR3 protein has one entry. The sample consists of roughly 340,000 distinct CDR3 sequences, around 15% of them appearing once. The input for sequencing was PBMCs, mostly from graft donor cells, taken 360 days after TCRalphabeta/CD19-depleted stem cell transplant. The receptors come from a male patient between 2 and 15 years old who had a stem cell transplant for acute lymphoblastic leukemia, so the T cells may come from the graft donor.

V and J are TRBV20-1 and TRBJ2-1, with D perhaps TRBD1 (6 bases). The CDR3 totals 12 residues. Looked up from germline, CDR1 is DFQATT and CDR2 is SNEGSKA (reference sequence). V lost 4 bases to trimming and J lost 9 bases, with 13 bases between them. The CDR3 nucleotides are TGCAGTGCTACAATCAGGGGTCCTGAGCAGTTCTTC. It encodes CSATIRGPEQFF.

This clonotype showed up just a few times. The CDR3, as DNA: TGTGCCAGCAGCACCCATGACTACCACGAGCAGTACTTC. Protein: CASSTHDYHEQYF. This chain connects TRBV12-3 or TRBV12-4 to TRBJ2-7; D perhaps matches TRBD2 (5 bases). The CDR3 has 13 amino acids. The germline V and J ends were trimmed by 6 bases and 5 bases, with 14 bases remaining between them.

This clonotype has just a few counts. CDR3 loop: CASNPHRGPYEQYF. The CDR3 DNA follows: TGTGCCAGCAACCCCCACAGGGGACCTTACGAGCAGTACTTC. The chain is built from TRBV5-5 and TRBJ2-7, with 7 bases matching TRBD1. The CDR3 extends over 14 amino acids. Germline CDR1 and CDR2: SGHKS and YYEKEE (reference sequence). J was trimmed by 4 bases and V by 6 bases; bases with no gene match: 10.

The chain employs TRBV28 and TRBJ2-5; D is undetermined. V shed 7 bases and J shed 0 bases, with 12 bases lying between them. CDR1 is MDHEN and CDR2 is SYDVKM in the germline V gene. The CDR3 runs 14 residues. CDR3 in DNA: TGTGCCAGCACCTCACTCCGACACCAAGAGACCCAGTACTTC. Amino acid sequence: CASTSLRHQETQYF. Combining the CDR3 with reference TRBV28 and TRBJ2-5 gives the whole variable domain DVKVTQSSRYLVKRTGEKVFLECVQDMDHENMFWYRQDPGLGLRLIYFSYDVKMKEKGDIPEGYSVSREKKERFSLILESASTNQTSMYLCASTSLRHQETQYFGPGTRLLVL.

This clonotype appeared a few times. CDR3 residues: CASSYKAGPLHF. Here the CDR3 DNA reads TGCGCCAGCAGCTACAAAGCGGGACCCCTCCACTTT. The chain carries TRBV4-3 and TRBJ1-6; the D is unclear. The CDR3 totals 12 residues. The germline V gene has CDR1 LGHNA and CDR2 YSLEER. Between the trimmed V and J ends, which lost 5 bases and 12 bases, there was a span of 11 bases.

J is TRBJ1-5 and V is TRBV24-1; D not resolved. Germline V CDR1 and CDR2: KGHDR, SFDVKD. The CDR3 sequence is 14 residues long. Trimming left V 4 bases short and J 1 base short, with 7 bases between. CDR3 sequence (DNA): TGTGCCACCAGTGAGGCCTCGAGCAATCAGCCCCAGCATTTT. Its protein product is CATSEASSNQPQHF.

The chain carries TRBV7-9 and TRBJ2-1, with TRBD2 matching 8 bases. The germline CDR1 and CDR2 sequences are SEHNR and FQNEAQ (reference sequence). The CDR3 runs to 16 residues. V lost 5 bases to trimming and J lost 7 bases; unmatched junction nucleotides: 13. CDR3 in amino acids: CASSPMLVAGINEQFF. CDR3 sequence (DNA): TGTGCCAGCAGCCCCATGTTGGTAGCGGGAATAAATGAGCAGTTCTTC.

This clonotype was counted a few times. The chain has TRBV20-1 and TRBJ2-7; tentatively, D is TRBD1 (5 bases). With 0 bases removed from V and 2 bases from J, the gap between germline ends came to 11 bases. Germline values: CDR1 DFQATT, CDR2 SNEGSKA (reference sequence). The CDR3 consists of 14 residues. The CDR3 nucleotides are TGCAGTGCTAGAGATCAGGCAGGGACCTACGAGCAGTACTTC. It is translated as CSARDQAGTYEQYF.

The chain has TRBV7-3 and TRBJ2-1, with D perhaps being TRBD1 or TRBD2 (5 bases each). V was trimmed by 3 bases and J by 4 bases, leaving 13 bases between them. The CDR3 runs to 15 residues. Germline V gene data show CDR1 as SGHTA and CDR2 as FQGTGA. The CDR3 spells CASSFFTGPYNEQFF. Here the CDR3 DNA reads TGTGCCAGCAGCTTCTTTACGGGACCGTACAATGAGCAGTTCTTC.

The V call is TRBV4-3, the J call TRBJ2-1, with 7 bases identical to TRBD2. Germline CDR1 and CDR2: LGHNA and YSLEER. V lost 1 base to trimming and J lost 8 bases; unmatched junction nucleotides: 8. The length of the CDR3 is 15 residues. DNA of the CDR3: TGCGCCAGCAGCCAAGTGGGGGGAGGGCCGGATGAGCAGTTCTTC. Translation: CASSQVGGGPDEQFF.

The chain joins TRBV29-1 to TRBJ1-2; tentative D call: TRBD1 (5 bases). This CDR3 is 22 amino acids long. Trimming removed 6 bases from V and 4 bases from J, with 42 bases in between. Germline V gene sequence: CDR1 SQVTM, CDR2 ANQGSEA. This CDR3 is CSVASYSPHPKERGRASYGYTF. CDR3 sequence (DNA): TGCAGCGTCGCCAGCTATTCGCCTCACCCTAAGGAGCGTGGCAGGGCGAGCTATGGCTACACCTTC.

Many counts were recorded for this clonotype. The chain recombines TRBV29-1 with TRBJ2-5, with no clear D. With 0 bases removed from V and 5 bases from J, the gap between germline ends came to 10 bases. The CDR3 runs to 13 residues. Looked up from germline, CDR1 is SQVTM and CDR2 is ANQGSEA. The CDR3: CSVEEGFGETQYF. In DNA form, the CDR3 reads TGCAGCGTTGAAGAGGGGTTTGGGGAGACCCAGTACTTC.

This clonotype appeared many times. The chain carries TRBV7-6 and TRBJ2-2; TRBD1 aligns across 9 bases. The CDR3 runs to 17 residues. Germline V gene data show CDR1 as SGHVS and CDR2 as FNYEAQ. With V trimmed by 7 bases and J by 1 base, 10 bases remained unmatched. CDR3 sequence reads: CASTYPATGGNTGELFF. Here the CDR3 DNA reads TGTGCCAGCACCTACCCCGCGACAGGGGGGAACACCGGGGAGCTGTTTTTT.

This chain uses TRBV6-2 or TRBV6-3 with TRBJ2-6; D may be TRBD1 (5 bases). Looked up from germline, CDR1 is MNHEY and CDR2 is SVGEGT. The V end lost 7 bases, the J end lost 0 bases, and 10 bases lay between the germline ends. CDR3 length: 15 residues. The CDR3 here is CASKGQASGANVLTF. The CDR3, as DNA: TGTGCCAGCAAGGGGCAGGCCTCTGGGGCCAACGTCCTGACTTTC.

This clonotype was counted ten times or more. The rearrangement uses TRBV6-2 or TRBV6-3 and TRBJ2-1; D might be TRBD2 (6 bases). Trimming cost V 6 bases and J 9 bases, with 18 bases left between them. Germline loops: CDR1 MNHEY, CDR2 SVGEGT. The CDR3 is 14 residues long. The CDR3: CASRMGGLLGEQFF. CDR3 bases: TGTGCCAGCAGAATGGGGGGACTTCTGGGTGAGCAGTTCTTC.

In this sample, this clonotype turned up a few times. The CDR3 sequence: CRSSTGNTEAFF. The CDR3 nucleotides read TGCAGAAGCTCGACTGGGAACACTGAAGCTTTCTTT. The V call is TRBV20-1, the J call TRBJ1-1; D uncertain. The CDR3 is 12 residues long. The germline V gene encodes CDR1 DFQATT and CDR2 SNEGSKA (reference sequence).

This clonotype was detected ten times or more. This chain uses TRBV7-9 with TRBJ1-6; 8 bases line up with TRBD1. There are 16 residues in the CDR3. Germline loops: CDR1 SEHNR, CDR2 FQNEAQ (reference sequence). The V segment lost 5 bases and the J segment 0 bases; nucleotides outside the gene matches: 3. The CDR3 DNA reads TGTGCCAGCAGCCCTACAGGGGGCTCCTATAATTCACCCCTCCACTTT. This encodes CASSPTGGSYNSPLHF.

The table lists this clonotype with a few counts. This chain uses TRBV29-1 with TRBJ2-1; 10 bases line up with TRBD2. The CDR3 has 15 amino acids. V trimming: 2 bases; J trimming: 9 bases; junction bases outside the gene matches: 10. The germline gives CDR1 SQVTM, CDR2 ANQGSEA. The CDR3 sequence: CSVEPAGGVPSEQFF. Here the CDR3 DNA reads TGCAGCGTTGAACCAGCGGGAGGGGTGCCAAGTGAGCAGTTCTTC.

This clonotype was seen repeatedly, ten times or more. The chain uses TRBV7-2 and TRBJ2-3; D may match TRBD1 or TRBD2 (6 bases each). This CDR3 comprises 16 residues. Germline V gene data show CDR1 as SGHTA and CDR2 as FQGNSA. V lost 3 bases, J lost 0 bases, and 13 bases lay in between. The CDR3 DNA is TGTGCCAGCAGCTTCCGGGGGCAGTCTAGCACAGATACGCAGTATTTT. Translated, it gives CASSFRGQSSTDTQYF.

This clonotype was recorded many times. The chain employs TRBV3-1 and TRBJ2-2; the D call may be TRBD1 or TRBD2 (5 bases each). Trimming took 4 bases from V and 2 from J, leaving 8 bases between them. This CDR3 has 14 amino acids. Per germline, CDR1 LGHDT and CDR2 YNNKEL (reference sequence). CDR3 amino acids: CASSPGPNTGELFF. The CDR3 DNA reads TGTGCCAGCAGCCCGGGACCCAACACCGGGGAGCTGTTTTTT.

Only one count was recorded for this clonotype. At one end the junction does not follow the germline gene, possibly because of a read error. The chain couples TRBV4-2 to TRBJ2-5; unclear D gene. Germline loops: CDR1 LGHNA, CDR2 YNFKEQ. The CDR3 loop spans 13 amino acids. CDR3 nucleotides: TGTGCCATCAGCCCGGGTCTTCAAGAGACCCAGTACTTC. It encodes CAISPGLQETQYF.

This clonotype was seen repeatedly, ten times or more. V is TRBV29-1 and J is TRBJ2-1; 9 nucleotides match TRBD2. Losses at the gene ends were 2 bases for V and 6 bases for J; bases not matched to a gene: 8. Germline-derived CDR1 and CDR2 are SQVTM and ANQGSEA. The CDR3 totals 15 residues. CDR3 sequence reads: CSVELGTSRGNEQFF. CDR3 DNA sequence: TGCAGCGTTGAACTAGGGACTAGCAGGGGCAATGAGCAGTTCTTC.

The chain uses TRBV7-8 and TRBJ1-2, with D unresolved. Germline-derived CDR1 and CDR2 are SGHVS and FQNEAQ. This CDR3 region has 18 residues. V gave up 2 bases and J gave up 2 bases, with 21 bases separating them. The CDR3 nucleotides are TGTGCCAGCAGCTTATTAACCCCGATGGGATTCTCAAACTATGGCTACACCTTC. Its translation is CASSLLTPMGFSNYGYTF. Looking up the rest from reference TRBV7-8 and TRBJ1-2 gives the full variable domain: GAGVSQSPRYKVAKRGQDVALRCDPISGHVSLFWYQQALGQGPEFLTYFQNEAQLDKSGLPSDRFFAERPEGSVSTLKIQRTQQEDSAVYLCASSLLTPMGFSNYGYTFGSGTRLTVV.

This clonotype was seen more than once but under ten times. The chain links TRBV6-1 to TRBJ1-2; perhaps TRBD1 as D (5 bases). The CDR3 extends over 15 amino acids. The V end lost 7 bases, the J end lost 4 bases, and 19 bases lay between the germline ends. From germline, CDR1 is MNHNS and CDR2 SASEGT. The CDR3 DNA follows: TGTGCCAGCAAAGGGAAAGGGCAGGGACGCTATGGCTACACCTTC. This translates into CASKGKGQGRYGYTF.

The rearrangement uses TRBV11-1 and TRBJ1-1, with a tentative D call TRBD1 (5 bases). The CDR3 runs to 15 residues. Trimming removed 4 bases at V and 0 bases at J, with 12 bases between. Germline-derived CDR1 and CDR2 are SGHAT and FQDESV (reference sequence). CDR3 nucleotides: TGTGCCAGCAGCTGGGGACGTTACATGAACACTGAAGCTTTCTTT. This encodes CASSWGRYMNTEAFF.

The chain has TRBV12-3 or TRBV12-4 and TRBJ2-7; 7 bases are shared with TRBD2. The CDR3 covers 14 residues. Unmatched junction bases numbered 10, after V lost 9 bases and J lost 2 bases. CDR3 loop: CASSEGGLTYEQYF. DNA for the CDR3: TGTGCCAGTTCCGAGGGAGGGTTGACCTACGAGCAGTACTTC.